The source of this T cell receptor (beta chain) is a study of patients and donors after allogeneic stem cell transplantation. TCRdb re-called the RT-PCR reads with MiXCR, one entry per CDR3 protein. The sample records approximately 170,000 distinct CDR3 sequences, nearly 25% being singletons. The CDR3 is made up of 12 amino acids. Germline V gene lookup returns CDR1 SQVTM and CDR2 ANQGSEA. V lost 4 bases to trimming and J lost 3 bases; unmatched junction nucleotides: 2. Sequencing input: blood, either unsorted or a sorted T cell fraction (not recorded which). The V and J genes are TRBV29-1 and TRBJ1-1; 7 nucleotides align to TRBD1. The origin of this receptor is a human donor who was either an allogeneic HSCT recipient or a stem cell or donor lymphocyte infusion donor (not recorded which). It is not recorded whose cells these are; they may come from a transplant donor. CDR3 loop: CSVAQGYTEAFF. DNA of the CDR3: TGCAGCGTTGCACAGGGGTACACTGAAGCTTTCTTT. Combining the CDR3 with reference TRBV29-1 and TRBJ1-1 gives the whole variable domain SAVISQKPSRDICQRGTSLTIQCQVDSQVTMMFWYRQQPGQSLTLIATANQGSEATYESGFVIDKFPISRPNLTFSTLTVSNMSPEDSSIYLCSVAQGYTEAFFGQGTRLTVV.